These 27 T cell receptor beta chains were all obtained from the same sample, sequenced in a study of blood T cells in healthy people across ages. Then a second PCR, running about 6 to 11 cycles, was carried out with a sample-barcoded 5' primer and a J-beta primer mix. Using its own MiXCR run on the 5' RACE reads, TCRdb lists one record per CDR3 protein. The sample records approximately 830,000 distinct CDR3 sequences, 62% being singletons. Material: blood. These receptors all stem from a man in his thirties or forties in good health.

The chain couples TRBV29-1 to TRBJ2-7; 9 bases are shared with TRBD1. Germline V gene sequence: CDR1 SQVTM, CDR2 ANQGSEA. Unmatched junction bases numbered 5, after V lost 5 bases and J lost 3 bases. The CDR3 has 13 amino acids. The CDR3 is CSVRTGENYEQYF. The CDR3, as DNA: TGCAGCGTTAGGACAGGGGAGAACTACGAGCAGTACTTC.

This chain uses TRBV9 with TRBJ2-5; D is unresolved. V lost 3 bases, J lost 11 bases, and 11 bases lay in between. The CDR3 length is 11 residues. Germline loops: CDR1 SGDLS, CDR2 YYNGEE. CDR3 loop: CASSAGTEQYF. The CDR3 DNA reads TGTGCCAGCAGCGCTGGAACGGAGCAGTACTTC.

The J gene is TRBJ2-7, the V gene TRBV4-3; D unresolved. V dropped 2 bases and J dropped 1 base, with 12 bases sitting between them. CDR1 and CDR2 (germline): LGHNA, YSLEER. The CDR3 contains 15 residues. The chain's CDR3 is CASSQKIVGSYEQYF. The CDR3 region has the DNA TGCGCCAGCAGCCAAAAAATAGTTGGGTCCTACGAGCAGTACTTC.

V and J are TRBV27 and TRBJ2-3; D is possibly TRBD2 (6 bases). This CDR3 region has 16 residues. With 1 base removed from V and 2 bases from J, the gap between germline ends came to 13 bases. Germline-derived CDR1 and CDR2 are MNHEY and SMNVEV (reference sequence). This chain's CDR3 is CASSLFGGATTDTQYF. For the CDR3, the DNA is TGTGCCAGCAGTTTATTTGGCGGGGCGACCACAGATACGCAGTATTTT.

The chain joins TRBV29-1 to TRBJ2-4, with 7 bases aligning to TRBD2. Near its end, the DNA agrees better with TRBJ2-7, so the J call may be wrong. The CDR3 length is 13 residues. The germline gives CDR1 SQVTM, CDR2 ANQGSEA. The CDR3 region is CSVEAGGYAEQYF. CDR3 nucleotide sequence: TGCAGCGTTGAAGCGGGGGGTTATGCCGAGCAGTACTTC.

The V call is TRBV12-3 or TRBV12-4, the J call TRBJ1-5, with a weak D call TRBD1 (5 bases). V was clipped by 5 bases and J by 4 bases, with 18 bases between them. CDR3 length equals 16 residues. DNA for the CDR3: TGTGCCAGCAGTCCCGAGCCTGGGGAGGGGAATCAGCCCCAGCATTTT. Its protein product is CASSPEPGEGNQPQHF.

This clonotype was seen only once. This sequence joins TRBV30 and TRBJ2-1; D is perhaps TRBD1 (5 bases). The CDR3 is 15 amino acids. V was pared by 0 bases and J by 0 bases, with 9 bases between. Germline V gives CDR1 GTSNPN, CDR2 SVGIG (reference sequence). The CDR3 sequence: CAWSVGASSYNEQFF. The CDR3 DNA is TGTGCCTGGAGTGTAGGGGCTAGCTCCTACAATGAGCAGTTCTTC.

This sequence joins TRBV9 and TRBJ2-7; TRBD2 agrees at 14 bases. V dropped 4 bases and J dropped 2; count of bases not matched to a gene: 8. The V gene's germline CDR1 is SGDLS and CDR2 YYNGEE. The CDR3 extends over 17 amino acids. The CDR3 loop reads CASSPGLAGGFTYEQYF. In DNA, the CDR3 is TGTGCCAGCAGCCCTGGACTAGCGGGGGGCTTTACCTACGAGCAGTACTTC.

The genes are TRBV10-3 and TRBJ2-7; a possible D gene is TRBD1 (5 bases). The V and J ends lost 6 bases and 2 bases respectively, with 14 bases between them. This CDR3 contains 14 residues. Germline CDR1 ENHRY, CDR2 SYGVKD. The CDR3 here is CAISSGAAAYEQYF. Here the CDR3 DNA reads TGTGCCATCAGCTCTGGGGCTGCAGCCTACGAGCAGTACTTC.

This chain links TRBV14 with TRBJ2-1; TRBD1 matches 8 bases. V was pared by 4 bases and J by 6 bases, with 5 bases of the junction left unmatched. This CDR3 has 14 amino acids. Germline V gives CDR1 SGHDN, CDR2 FVKESK. CDR3 in DNA: TGTGCCAGCAGCCCCCGGACAGGGATCAATGAGCAGTTCTTC. This codes for CASSPRTGINEQFF. The full variable domain, its missing parts supplied by reference TRBV14 and TRBJ2-1, is EAGVTQFPSHSVIEKGQTVTLRCDPISGHDNLYWYRRVMGKEIKFLLHFVKESKQDESGMPNNRFLAERTGGTYSTLKVQPAELEDSGVYFCASSPRTGINEQFFGPGTRLTVL.

This clonotype was recorded many times. CDR3 amino acids: CASSLGHIQETQYF. CDR3 DNA sequence: TGTGCCAGCAGCCTGGGACACATCCAAGAGACCCAGTACTTC. J is TRBJ2-5 and V is TRBV5-6, with D possibly TRBD1 on 6 matching bases. This CDR3 is 14 amino acids long. With 4 bases removed from V and 1 base from J, the gap between germline ends came to 11 bases. CDR1 is SGHDT, CDR2 YYEEEE, per germline.

This chain joins TRBV2 and TRBJ2-2, with D possibly TRBD2 on 6 matching bases. This CDR3 contains 14 residues. The V gene lost 7 bases and the J gene lost 6 bases, with 15 bases spanning the gap. Germline assignment: CDR1 SNHLY and CDR2 FYNNEI. In nucleotides, the CDR3 is TGTGCCAGCACCTCGGGAGCAATGGCCGGGGAGCTGTTTTTT. Protein sequence: CASTSGAMAGELFF.

The chain uses TRBV4-1 and TRBJ2-7, with 7 bases aligning to TRBD1. Germline CDR1 is MGHRA and CDR2 is YSYEKL. The CDR3 consists of 15 residues. V trimming: 0 bases; J trimming: 2 bases; junction bases outside the gene matches: 4. For the CDR3, the DNA is TGCGCCAGCAGCCAAGAGACAGGGATCGCCTACGAGCAGTACTTC. It is translated as CASSQETGIAYEQYF.

This clonotype came up once. The chain uses TRBV2 and TRBJ1-2; unclear D gene. The CDR3 has 12 amino acids. Germline loops: CDR1 SNHLY, CDR2 FYNNEI. V was clipped by 7 bases and J by 7 bases, with 13 bases between them. For the CDR3, the DNA is TGTGCCAGCATAACCGGGCAATCTGGCTACACCTTC. It encodes CASITGQSGYTF.

This chain joins TRBV6-5 and TRBJ1-2; 11 nucleotides line up with TRBD1. The CDR3 contains 15 residues. The ends lost 5 bases at V and 5 bases at J; junction bases unmatched: 7. Germline V gene data show CDR1 as MNHEY and CDR2 as SVGAGI. The CDR3 reads CASSRSGQGVYGYTF. The CDR3 bases are TGTGCCAGCAGTCGATCGGGACAGGGGGTATATGGCTACACCTTC.

CDR3 loop: CASRGLGTGEQYF. The CDR3 coding sequence is TGTGCCAGCAGGGGACTAGGGACCGGAGAGCAGTACTTC. The V gene is TRBV25-1, the J gene TRBJ2-7, with 8 nucleotides matching TRBD2. The V segment lost 6 bases and the J segment 7 bases; nucleotides outside the gene matches: 8. Germline-derived CDR1 and CDR2 are MGHDK and SYGVNS. The CDR3 runs 13 residues.

The J gene is TRBJ2-3, the V gene TRBV29-1, with D tentatively TRBD1 or TRBD2 (5 bases each). Germline assignment: CDR1 SQVTM and CDR2 ANQGSEA. Trimming cost V 7 bases and J 0 bases, with 11 bases left between them. The CDR3 consists of 13 residues. CDR3 loop: CSDRDRSTDTQYF. The CDR3 DNA reads TGCAGCGACCGGGACCGAAGCACAGATACGCAGTATTTT.

In nucleotides, the CDR3 is TGTGCCAGCTCACCACCGTACAGGGGGCTCGATACGCAGTATTTT. As protein: CASSPPYRGLDTQYF. This sequence joins TRBV18 and TRBJ2-3; 9 positions match TRBD1. The CDR3 has 15 residues. V lost 0 bases to trimming and J lost 6 bases; unmatched junction nucleotides: 4. The germline gives CDR1 KGHSH, CDR2 LQKENI. Looking up the rest from reference TRBV18 and TRBJ2-3 gives the full variable domain: NAGVMQNPRHLVRRRGQEARLRCSPMKGHSHVYWYRQLPEEGLKFMVYLQKENIIDESGMPKERFSAEFPKEGPSILRIQQVVRGDSAAYFCASSPPYRGLDTQYFGPGTRLTVL.

The V call is TRBV29-1, the J call TRBJ1-1; a possible D gene is TRBD1 (6 bases). V lost 4 bases and J 6 bases, leaving 18 bases between the germline ends. Germline V gene lookup returns CDR1 SQVTM and CDR2 ANQGSEA. This CDR3 comprises 14 residues. CDR3 residues: CSVGRGRRNSEAFF. The CDR3 DNA reads TGCAGCGTTGGGCGGGGGCGCAGAAATTCTGAAGCTTTCTTT.

To note about this clonotype: A much larger clone differs from this one at a single base, so this may be a read error. V and J are TRBV5-1 and TRBJ2-4, with TRBD1 as a possible D gene (6 bases). The CDR3 is made up of 13 amino acids. Germline CDR1 SGHRS, CDR2 YFSETQ. Trimming shortened V by 4 bases and J by 5 bases, and 10 bases separated the two germline ends. The CDR3 region is CASSVSGENIQYF. CDR3 nucleotide sequence: TGCGCCAGCAGCGTTTCAGGGGAAAACATTCAGTACTTC.

CDR3 sequence: CASTLWGTGELFF. CDR3 sequence (DNA): TGTGCCAGCACACTTTGGGGTACCGGGGAGCTGTTTTTT. The rearrangement links TRBV6-2 or TRBV6-3 to TRBJ2-2; no firm D call. The length of the CDR3 is 13 residues. Germline CDR1 reads MNHEY; CDR2 reads SVGEGT. V shed 7 bases and J shed 5 bases, with 11 bases lying between them.

The chain employs TRBV7-3 and TRBJ2-1, with D possibly being TRBD1 (5 bases). Between the trimmed V and J ends, which lost 0 bases and 8 bases, there was a span of 8 bases. Germline V gene data show CDR1 as SGHTA and CDR2 as FQGTGA. The CDR3 contains 13 residues. The CDR3 DNA reads as TGTGCCAGCAGCTTAACAGGGGTGCATGAGCAGTTCTTC. As protein: CASSLTGVHEQFF.

Only a few counts were recorded for this clonotype. The V and J genes are TRBV4-3 and TRBJ2-7; tentatively, D is TRBD2 (5 bases). The V and J ends lost 4 bases and 5 bases respectively, with 15 bases between them. Germline values: CDR1 LGHNA, CDR2 YSLEER. This CDR3 comprises 14 residues. CDR3 nucleotide sequence: TGCGCCAGCAGCCGGGGAGACTATCCCGACGAGCAGTACTTC. Residues: CASSRGDYPDEQYF.

This clonotype appeared a single time. This chain joins TRBV5-1 and TRBJ2-5; 7 nucleotides agree with TRBD2. Germline lookup yields CDR1 SGHRS and CDR2 YFSETQ. This CDR3 region has 16 residues. Trimming at V came to 1 base and at J to 2 bases, leaving 8 bases not matched to a gene. Here the CDR3 reads CASSLSIGEGQETQYF. The CDR3 bases are TGCGCCAGCAGCTTGAGTATCGGGGAGGGTCAAGAGACCCAGTACTTC.

As for this clonotype: A much larger clone differs from this one at a single base, so this may be a read error. The chain recombines TRBV6-6 with TRBJ1-5; weak D call: TRBD1 (6 bases). V was shortened by 7 bases and J by 2 bases, with 9 bases between the two germline ends. Germline V gene data show CDR1 as MNHNY and CDR2 as SVGAGI (reference sequence). This CDR3 spans 13 amino acids. The CDR3 is CASTRQGNQPQHF. DNA for the CDR3: TGTGCCAGCACCCGACAGGGCAATCAGCCCCAGCATTTT.

The chain couples TRBV20-1 to TRBJ2-3; D is ambiguous. Trimming shortened V by 7 bases and J by 3 bases, and 2 bases separated the two germline ends. Germline assignment: CDR1 DFQATT and CDR2 SNEGSKA (reference sequence). This CDR3 has 9 residues. The CDR3 nucleotides are TGCAGTGGGACAGATACGCAGTATTTT. Translating it yields CSGTDTQYF.

This clonotype was counted ten times or more. V usage is TRBV18 and J usage is TRBJ2-6; 8 bases agree with TRBD1. The germline gives CDR1 KGHSH, CDR2 LQKENI. CDR3 length equals 18 residues. Trimming took 1 base from V and 0 from J; bases not matched to a gene: 5. Here the CDR3 reads CASSPQTGASSGANVLTF. CDR3 coding DNA: TGTGCCAGCTCACCACAGACAGGGGCGAGCTCTGGGGCCAACGTCCTGACTTTC.